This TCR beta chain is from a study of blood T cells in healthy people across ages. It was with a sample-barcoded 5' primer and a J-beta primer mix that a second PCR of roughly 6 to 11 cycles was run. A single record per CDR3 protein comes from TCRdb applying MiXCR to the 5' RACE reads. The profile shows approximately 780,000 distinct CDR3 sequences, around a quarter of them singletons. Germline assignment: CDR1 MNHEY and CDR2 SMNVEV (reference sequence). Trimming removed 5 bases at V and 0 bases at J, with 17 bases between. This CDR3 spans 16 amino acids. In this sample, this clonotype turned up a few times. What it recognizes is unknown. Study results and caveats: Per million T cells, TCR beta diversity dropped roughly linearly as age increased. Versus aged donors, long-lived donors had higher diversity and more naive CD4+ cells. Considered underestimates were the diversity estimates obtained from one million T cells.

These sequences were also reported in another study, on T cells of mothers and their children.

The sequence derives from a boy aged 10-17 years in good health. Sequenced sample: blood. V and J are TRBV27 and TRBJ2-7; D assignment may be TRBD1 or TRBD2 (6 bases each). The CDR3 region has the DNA TGTGCCAGCAGTCCATCGGGGGCCGGGCGCTCCTACGAGCAGTACTTC. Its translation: CASSPSGAGRSYEQYF.